This passage covers 12 T cell receptor beta chains from one sample sequenced in a study of T cells in tumors after PD-1 blockade. Method: immunoSEQ multiplex PCR; TCRdb's copy keeps in-frame clones and lacks some. Here the sample spans 61,000 or so clones, about four fifths being singletons. Material: PBMCs, obtained before anti-PD-1 treatment. These receptors were collected from a human donor with basal cell carcinoma.

The chain is built from TRBV30 and TRBJ2-3; D is perhaps TRBD1 (6 bases). The V gene's germline CDR1 is GTSNPN and CDR2 SVGIG (reference sequence). CDR3 length: 12 amino acids. Trimming pared 5 bases from V and 3 bases from J, leaving 9 bases between. The CDR3 spells CAWERGTDTQYF. Written as DNA, the CDR3 is TGTGCCTGGGAAAGGGGGACAGATACGCAGTATTTT.

The chain couples TRBV6-5 to TRBJ1-6, with 7 bases identical to TRBD1. V trimming: 4 bases; J trimming: 8 bases; junction bases outside the gene matches: 5. Germline lookup yields CDR1 MNHEY and CDR2 SVGAGI. This CDR3 has 14 residues. CDR3 loop: CASSSFRGDSPLHF. The CDR3 region has the DNA TGTGCCAGCAGTTCCTTCAGGGGGGATTCACCCCTCCACTTT.

This clone came up many times. J is TRBJ2-5 and V is TRBV4-1; D tentatively fits TRBD1 or TRBD2 (5 bases each). V lost 5 bases, J lost 5 bases, and 12 bases lay in between. Looked up from germline, CDR1 is MGHRA and CDR2 is YSYEKL. CDR3 length equals 13 residues. Here the CDR3 reads CASSTVGVETQYF. In nucleotides, the CDR3 is TGCGCCAGCAGCACGGTGGGGGTGGAGACCCAGTACTTC.

This sequence joins TRBV6-5 and TRBJ2-5; maybe TRBD2 (7 bases). Germline V gives CDR1 MNHEY, CDR2 SVGAGI. The ends were cut back, 7 bases at V and 1 base at J, with 10 bases in the middle. This CDR3 contains 13 residues. CDR3 loop: CASMGGAQETQYF. In DNA form, the CDR3 reads TGTGCCAGCATGGGGGGGGCCCAAGAGACCCAGTACTTC.

The chain carries TRBV3-1 (or the pseudogene TRBV3-2) and TRBJ1-5; a weak D match, TRBD1 (5 bases). V lost 1 base, J lost 8 bases, and 6 bases lay in between. This CDR3 has 12 residues. Germline-derived CDR1 and CDR2 are LGHDT and YNNKEL (reference sequence). The chain's CDR3 is CASSQGGEPQHF. The DNA of the CDR3 is TGTGCCAGCAGCCAAGGGGGGGAGCCCCAGCATTTT.

The gene calls are TRBV20-1 and TRBJ2-5; D ambiguous. Trimming removed 6 bases from V and 4 bases from J, with 18 bases in between. This CDR3 comprises 14 residues. Germline CDR1 DFQATT, CDR2 SNEGSKA (reference sequence). The CDR3 loop is CSASRSELSETQYF. The CDR3 nucleotides are TGCAGTGCCAGTCGATCTGAACTATCAGAGACCCAGTACTTC.

The chain uses TRBV10-1 and TRBJ1-1; D gene unclear. Germline loops: CDR1 WNHNN, CDR2 SYGVQD (reference sequence). This CDR3 has 16 amino acids. The V end was cut by 0 bases, the J end by 1 base, with 12 bases between. CDR3 bases: TGCGCCAGCAGTGAGTCGGGGAATGGCAAGAACACTGAAGCTTTCTTT. Translated, it gives CASSESGNGKNTEAFF.

V is TRBV4-1 and J is TRBJ2-1; 10 positions match TRBD2. With V trimmed by 0 bases and J by 7 bases, 12 bases remained unmatched. Germline V lookup: CDR1 MGHRA, CDR2 YSYEKL. The CDR3 sequence is 18 residues long. CDR3 sequence reads: CASSQDPTSSGGLNEQFF. CDR3 DNA: TGCGCCAGCAGCCAAGATCCCACCTCTAGCGGGGGACTTAATGAGCAGTTCTTC.

CDR3 bases: TGTGCCAGCAGGTACGCGGAGTCCTACGAGCAGTACTTC. It is translated as CASRYAESYEQYF. The rearrangement links TRBV12-3 or TRBV12-4 to TRBJ2-7; D remains unclear. CDR3 size: 13 residues. Trimming removed 6 bases from V and 1 base from J, with 10 bases in between.

This rearrangement joins TRBV3-1 (or the pseudogene TRBV3-2) to TRBJ1-6; weak D call: TRBD1 (6 bases). This CDR3 region has 15 residues. CDR1 LGHDT and CDR2 YNNKEL come from the germline V gene (reference sequence). V lost 4 bases and J 7 bases, leaving 14 bases between the germline ends. The CDR3, as DNA: TGTGCCAGCAGCCCCTCTACCGGGGGCAATTCACCCCTCCACTTT. It is translated as CASSPSTGGNSPLHF.

This chain joins TRBV5-4 and TRBJ2-5, with 12 bases that match TRBD1. The germline CDR1 and CDR2 sequences are SGHNT and YYREEE (reference sequence). The junction had 10 bases not matched to a gene; V was cut back by 5 bases and J by 5 bases. CDR3 length: 16 residues. The CDR3 spells CASSQTRDRGLETQYF. Written as DNA, the CDR3 is TGTGCCAGCAGTCAAACTCGGGACAGGGGGCTCGAGACCCAGTACTTC. Full variable domain (outside the CDR3, taken from reference TRBV5-4 and TRBJ2-5): ETGVTQSPTHLIKTRGQQVTLRCSSQSGHNTVSWYQQALGQGPQFIFQYYREEENGRGNFPPRFSGLQFPNYSSELNVNALELDDSALYLCASSQTRDRGLETQYFGPGTRLLVL.

This chain links TRBV10-1 with TRBJ1-5; D uncertain. Looked up from germline, CDR1 is WNHNN and CDR2 is SYGVQD (reference sequence). The CDR3 length is 12 residues. Trimming removed 4 bases from V and 7 bases from J, with 8 bases in between. This CDR3 is CASSAPGQPQHF. In DNA, the CDR3 is TGCGCCAGCAGTGCCCCGGGACAGCCCCAGCATTTT.